This TCR beta chain was identified in a study of blood T cell repertoires in COVID-19. Study information: Some COVID-19 samples were acute and others convalescent; all came from the United States, Italy and Spain. PBMCs, B-cell-depleted T cells, or T cells were the source of the cDNA or gDNA that made up the material.

V lost 6 bases to trimming and J lost 1 base, with 12 bases between them. Germline lookup yields CDR1 SQVTM and CDR2 ANQGSEA. This CDR3 region has 14 residues. Authors' processing steps: Amplifying reference gene primers gave estimates of nucleated cell counts. Assay: immunoSEQ multiplex PCR; the TCRdb copy retains only in-frame clones and omits some. That table supplies the V and J calls and clone size; D and trimming were determined from the DNA. Of some 160,000 clones in the sample, around three quarters are singletons; the top ten hold about 6.8%. Sequencing used peripheral blood. The TCR sequence derives from a man aged 70 or older with active or convalescent COVID-19. This chain links TRBV29-1 with TRBJ2-2; a possible D gene is TRBD1 (6 bases). The CDR3 loop is CSVQPGQNTGELFF. CDR3 in DNA: TGCAGCGTACAGCCGGGACAGAACACCGGGGAGCTGTTTTTT.